The source of this T cell receptor (beta chain) is a study of T cells expressing NK-cell markers (dated by TCRdb to the early 2020s). Broadly, across the study: Seven or eight donors provided sorted CD3+CD56+NKG2C+, CD3+CD56+NKG2C- and CD3+CD56-NKG2C+ T-cell subsets, whose TCR beta-chain repertoires were profiled. Of the eight sequenced donors, seven were found to be HCMV-seropositive and one was found to be HCMV-seronegative. The study sequenced eight donors, all healthy volunteers chosen at random: three men and five women. Illumina HiSeq 2000/2500, MiSeq or NextSeq was used to sequence libraries as 2 x 150 bp reads.

As for this clonotype: Its target antigen remains unknown.

The paper as a whole reports these results and caveats: Those dominant clonotypes were again the most abundant among CD3+CD56-NKG2C+ cells in a few donors, at about 25-65%. It remained unclear whether the expanded NKG2C-expressing T cell clones were specific for HCMV antigens. In about six donors, the dominant CD3+CD56+NKG2C+ clonotypes were found to rank among the top 10 CD8+ clonotypes and to make up 1.0-7.0% of CD8+ T cells.

To determine HCMV serostatus, a commercial ELISA kit was used to detect HCMV-specific IgG in serum. Peripheral blood mononuclear cells were isolated from blood by Ficoll density gradient centrifugation. The CDR3 runs 16 amino acids, cysteine and phenylalanine included. The DNA is not on file. For sequencing, an Illumina HiSeq 2000 was employed. TCR beta cDNA libraries were made by 5'RACE template switching that added a universal primer site and unique molecular identifiers. Priming for cDNA synthesis came from the TCR beta constant segment, and two successive PCR amplification steps followed. The original methods were these. MIGEC handled demultiplexing of the reads and grouping by UMI, while MiTCR was used to assemble and quantify clonotypes. Only TCR cDNA sequences supported by at least two reads were kept to exclude erroneous sequences. The tcR package was used for downstream repertoire analysis, and clonotypes were matched across fractions by CDR3 nucleotide sequence plus V segment. VDJmatch was used to annotate antigen specificity against VDJdb, with one amino acid substitution in CDR3 allowed. TCRdb reprocessed the public reads and reports one entry per CDR3 protein sequence, without DNA. These V and J calls derive from TCRdb rather than the authors' analysis. This specimen's table enumerates 500,000 to 700,000 distinct CDR3 sequences. Under 4.5% of the sample rests with the top ten.

The receptor was derived from a man younger than 35 in good health. Donor details come from another sample of the same person, matched by shared clones. The chain joins TRBV12-3 or TRBV12-4 to TRBJ2-1; without DNA, the TCRdb call of TRBD1 cannot be checked. The specimen sequenced was blood T cells: a sorted CD56 or NKG2C T cell subset, CD4+ or CD8+ T cells, or bulk PBMC T cells (not recorded which). The encoded CDR3 is CASSPQGVAGYNEQFF.